The T cell receptor (beta chain) described here comes from a study of metastatic and nonmetastatic thyroid tumors. Findings and caveats of the study: For both blood and tumor, malignant thyroid tumors reportedly showed significantly higher TCR beta diversity than benign nodules did.

This CDR3 has 19 amino acids. Germline V gives CDR1 LNHNV, CDR2 YYDKDF (reference sequence). V was shortened by 1 base and J by 0 bases, with 19 bases between the two germline ends. Turning to this clone: Antigen specificity is unknown.

Per the study methods: Differences in CDR3 between clinicopathological groups were drawn on to build a classifier intended to discriminate distant-metastatic papillary thyroid cancer patients. TCRdb recomputed clones from the PCR reads via MiXCR. Here the V and J calls rest on TCRdb's processing, not on the authors' analysis. The repertoire holds 10,000 or so clones, with 35% as singletons. Patients underwent thyroid surgery, and none had received any treatment before it. Sequences were obtained from tumor tissue. The rearrangement links TRBV15 to TRBJ1-5; D possibly corresponds to TRBD1 (5 bases). The receptor was derived from a female donor with papillary thyroid cancer or a benign thyroid nodule (not recorded which). Some clones in this sample may be carry-over from other donors' samples. Here the CDR3 reads CATSRVRSGGTYSNQPQHF. CDR3 nucleotides: TGTGCCACCAGCAGAGTTCGCTCCGGCGGGACGTATAGCAATCAGCCCCAGCATTTT.